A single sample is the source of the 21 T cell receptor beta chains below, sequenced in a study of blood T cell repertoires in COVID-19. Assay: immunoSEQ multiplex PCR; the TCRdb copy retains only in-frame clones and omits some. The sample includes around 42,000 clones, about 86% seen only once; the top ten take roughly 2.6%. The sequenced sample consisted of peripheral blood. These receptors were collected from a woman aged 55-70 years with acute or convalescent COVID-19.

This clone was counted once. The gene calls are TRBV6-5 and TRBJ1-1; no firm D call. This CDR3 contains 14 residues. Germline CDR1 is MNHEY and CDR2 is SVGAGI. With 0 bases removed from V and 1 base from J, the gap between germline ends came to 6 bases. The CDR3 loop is CASSYSSQNTEAFF. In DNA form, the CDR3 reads TGTGCCAGCAGTTACTCGAGCCAGAACACTGAAGCTTTCTTT.

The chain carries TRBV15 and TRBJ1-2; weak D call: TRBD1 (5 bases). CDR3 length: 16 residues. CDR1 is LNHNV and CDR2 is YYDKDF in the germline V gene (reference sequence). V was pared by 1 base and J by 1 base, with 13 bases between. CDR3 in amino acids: CATSRVGQTHNYGYTF. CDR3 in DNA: TGTGCCACCAGCAGAGTGGGGCAGACTCATAACTATGGCTACACCTTC.

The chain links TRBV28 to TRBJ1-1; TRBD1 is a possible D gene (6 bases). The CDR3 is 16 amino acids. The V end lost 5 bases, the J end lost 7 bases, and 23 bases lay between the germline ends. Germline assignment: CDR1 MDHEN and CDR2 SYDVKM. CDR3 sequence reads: CASSPVFGRGAFEAFF. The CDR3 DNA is TGTGCCAGCAGTCCGGTGTTTGGGAGGGGGGCGTTTGAAGCTTTCTTT.

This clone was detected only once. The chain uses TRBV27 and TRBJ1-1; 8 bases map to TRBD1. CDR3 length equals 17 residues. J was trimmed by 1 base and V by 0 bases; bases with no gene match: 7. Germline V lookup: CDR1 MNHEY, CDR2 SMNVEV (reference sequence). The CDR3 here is CASSLSSGGAGNTEAFF. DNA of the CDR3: TGTGCCAGCAGTTTATCCTCAGGGGGCGCGGGGAACACTGAAGCTTTCTTT.

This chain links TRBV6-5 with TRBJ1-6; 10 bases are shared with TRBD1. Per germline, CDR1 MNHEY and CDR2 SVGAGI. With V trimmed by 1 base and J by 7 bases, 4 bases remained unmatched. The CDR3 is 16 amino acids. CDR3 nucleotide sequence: TGTGCCAGCAGTTACTTTACGGGACAGGGGAATTCACCCCTCCACTTT. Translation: CASSYFTGQGNSPLHF.

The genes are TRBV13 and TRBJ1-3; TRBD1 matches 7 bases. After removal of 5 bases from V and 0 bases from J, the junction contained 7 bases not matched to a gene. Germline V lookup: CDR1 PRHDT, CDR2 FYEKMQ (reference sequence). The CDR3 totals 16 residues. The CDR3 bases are TGTGCCAGCAGCCTGTGGGGGACAGCCTCTGGAAACACCATATATTTT. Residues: CASSLWGTASGNTIYF.

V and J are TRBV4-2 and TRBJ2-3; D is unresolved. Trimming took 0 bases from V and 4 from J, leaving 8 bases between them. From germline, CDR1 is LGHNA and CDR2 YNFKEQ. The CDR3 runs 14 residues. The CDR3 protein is CASSQDYAPDTQYF. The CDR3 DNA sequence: TGTGCCAGCAGCCAAGATTACGCGCCAGATACGCAGTATTTT.

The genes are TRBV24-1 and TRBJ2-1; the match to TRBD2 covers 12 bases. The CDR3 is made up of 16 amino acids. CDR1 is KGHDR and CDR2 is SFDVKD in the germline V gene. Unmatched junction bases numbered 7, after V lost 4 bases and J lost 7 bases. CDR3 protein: CATSDPSGRVGNEQFF. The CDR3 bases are TGTGCCACCAGTGACCCTAGCGGGAGGGTGGGTAATGAGCAGTTCTTC.

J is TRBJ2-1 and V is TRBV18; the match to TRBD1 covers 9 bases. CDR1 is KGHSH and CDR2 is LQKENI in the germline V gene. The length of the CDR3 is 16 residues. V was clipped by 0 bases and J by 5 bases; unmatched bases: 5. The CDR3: CASSPPGQGTDNEQFF. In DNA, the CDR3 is TGTGCCAGCTCACCACCGGGACAGGGAACCGACAATGAGCAGTTCTTC.

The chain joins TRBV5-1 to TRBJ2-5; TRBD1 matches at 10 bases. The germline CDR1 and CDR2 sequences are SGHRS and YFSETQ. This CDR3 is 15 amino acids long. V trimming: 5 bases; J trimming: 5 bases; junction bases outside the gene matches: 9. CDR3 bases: TGCGCCAGCAGAGAGACAGGGGGCTCACTGGAGACCCAGTACTTC. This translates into CASRETGGSLETQYF.

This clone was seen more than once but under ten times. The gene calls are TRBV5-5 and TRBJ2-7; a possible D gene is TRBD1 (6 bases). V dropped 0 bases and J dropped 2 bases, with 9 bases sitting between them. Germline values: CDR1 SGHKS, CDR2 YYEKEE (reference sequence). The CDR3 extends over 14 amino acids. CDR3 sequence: CASSLGQETYEQYF. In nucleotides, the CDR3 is TGTGCCAGCAGCTTGGGACAGGAGACCTACGAGCAGTACTTC.

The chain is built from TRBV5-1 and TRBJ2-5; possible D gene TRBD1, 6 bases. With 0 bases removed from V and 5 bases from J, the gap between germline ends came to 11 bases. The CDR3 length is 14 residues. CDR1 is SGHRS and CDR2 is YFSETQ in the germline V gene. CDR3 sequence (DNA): TGCGCCAGCAGCTTGGACAGGGTGGATGAGACCCAGTACTTC. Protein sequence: CASSLDRVDETQYF. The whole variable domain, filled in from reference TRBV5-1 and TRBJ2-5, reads KAGVTQTPRYLIKTRGQQVTLSCSPISGHRSVSWYQQTPGQGLQFLFEYFSETQRNKGNFPGRFSGRQFSNSRSEMNVSTLELGDSALYLCASSLDRVDETQYFGPGTRLLVL.

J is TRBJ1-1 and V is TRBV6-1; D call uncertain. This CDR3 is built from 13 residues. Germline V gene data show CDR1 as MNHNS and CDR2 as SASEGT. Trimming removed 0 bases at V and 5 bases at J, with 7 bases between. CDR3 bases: TGTGCCAGCAGTGAAGCTCGGGGAACTGAAGCTTTCTTT. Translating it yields CASSEARGTEAFF.

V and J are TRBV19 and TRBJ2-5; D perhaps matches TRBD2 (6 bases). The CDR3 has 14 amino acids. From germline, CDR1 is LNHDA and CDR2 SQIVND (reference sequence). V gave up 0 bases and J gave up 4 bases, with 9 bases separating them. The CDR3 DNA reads TGTGCCAGTAGTATAGACGGGGGAGGAGAGACCCAGTACTTC. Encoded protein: CASSIDGGGETQYF. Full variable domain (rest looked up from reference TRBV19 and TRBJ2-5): DGGITQSPKYLFRKEGQNVTLSCEQNLNHDAMYWYRQDPGQGLRLIYYSQIVNDFQKGDIAEGYSVSREKKESFPLTVTSAQKNPTAFYLCASSIDGGGETQYFGPGTRLLVL.

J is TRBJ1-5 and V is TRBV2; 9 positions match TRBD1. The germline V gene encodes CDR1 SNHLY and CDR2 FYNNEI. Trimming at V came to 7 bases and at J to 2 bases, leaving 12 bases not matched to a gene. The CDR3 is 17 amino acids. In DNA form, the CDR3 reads TGTGCCAGCAATTCATTCCCCCGGGACAGGGGCAATCAGCCCCAGCATTTT. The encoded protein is CASNSFPRDRGNQPQHF.

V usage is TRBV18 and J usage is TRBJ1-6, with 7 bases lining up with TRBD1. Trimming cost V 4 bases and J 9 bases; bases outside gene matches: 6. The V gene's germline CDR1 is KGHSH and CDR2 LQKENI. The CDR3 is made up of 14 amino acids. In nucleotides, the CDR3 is TGTGCCAGCTCACAAAACGCAGGGGGTTCACCCCTCCACTTT. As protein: CASSQNAGGSPLHF.

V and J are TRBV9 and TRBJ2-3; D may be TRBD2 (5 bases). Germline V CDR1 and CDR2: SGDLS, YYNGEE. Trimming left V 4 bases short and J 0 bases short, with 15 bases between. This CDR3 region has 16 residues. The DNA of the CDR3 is TGTGCCAGCAGCCCTCTAGCTGGGAGTAGCACAGATACGCAGTATTTT. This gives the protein CASSPLAGSSTDTQYF.

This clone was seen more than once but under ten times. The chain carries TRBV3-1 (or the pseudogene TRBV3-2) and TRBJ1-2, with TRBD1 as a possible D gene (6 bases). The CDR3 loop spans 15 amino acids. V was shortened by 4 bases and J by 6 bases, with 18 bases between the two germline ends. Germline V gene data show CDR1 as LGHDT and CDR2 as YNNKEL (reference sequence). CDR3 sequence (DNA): TGTGCCAGCAGCCCTCAACAGGGTAGAACCGATGGCTACACCTTC. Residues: CASSPQQGRTDGYTF.

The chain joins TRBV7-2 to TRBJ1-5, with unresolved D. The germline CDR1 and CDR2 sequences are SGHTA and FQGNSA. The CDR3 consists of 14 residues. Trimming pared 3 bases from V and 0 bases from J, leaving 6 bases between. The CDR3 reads CASSLADSNQPQHF. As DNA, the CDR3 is TGTGCCAGCAGCTTGGCGGATAGCAATCAGCCCCAGCATTTT. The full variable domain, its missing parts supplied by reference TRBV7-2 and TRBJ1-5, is GAGVSQSPSNKVTEKGKDVELRCDPISGHTALYWYRQSLGQGLEFLIYFQGNSAPDKSGLPSDRFSAERTGGSVSTLTIQRTQQEDSAVYLCASSLADSNQPQHFGDGTRLSIL.

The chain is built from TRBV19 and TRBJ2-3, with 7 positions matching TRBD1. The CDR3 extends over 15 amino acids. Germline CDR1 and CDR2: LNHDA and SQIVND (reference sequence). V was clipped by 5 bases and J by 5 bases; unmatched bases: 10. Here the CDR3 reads CASSPHRGRGDTQYF. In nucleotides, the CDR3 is TGTGCCAGTAGTCCCCACAGGGGCCGGGGAGATACGCAGTATTTT.

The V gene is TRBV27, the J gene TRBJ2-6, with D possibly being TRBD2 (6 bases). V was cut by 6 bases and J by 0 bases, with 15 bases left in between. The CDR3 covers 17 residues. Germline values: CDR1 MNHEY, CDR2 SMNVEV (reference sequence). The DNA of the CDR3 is TGTGCCAGCAGAGGAAGGGGACTCTCCTCTGGGGCCAACGTCCTGACTTTC. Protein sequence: CASRGRGLSSGANVLTF.